The clone carrying this TCR beta chain came up once. The CDR3 consists of 13 residues. V lost 3 bases to trimming and J lost 9 bases; unmatched junction nucleotides: 5. Germline values: CDR1 DFQATT, CDR2 SNEGSKA (reference sequence). This specimen belongs to a study of CD8+CD57+ T cells in acquired aplastic anemia. Whole-study context: DNA recovered from sorted CD4+ and CD8+ cells had a mean of approximately 3 ug.

It was patients with CD8+CD57+ cell expansion by flow cytometry who were chosen for sequencing. Profiles of TCR beta VDJ and CDR3 were generated from a genomic DNA template. TCRdb passed the reads through MiXCR, listing each CDR3 protein once. The sample consists of 250,000 or so distinct CDR3 sequences, more than 45% of them appearing once. Sequencing was performed on sorted CD4+, CD8+, or CD8+CD57+ T cells (not recorded which) from PBMCs. The clonotype was recovered from a human donor with aplastic anemia. The chain links TRBV20-1 to TRBJ2-2; 9 bases align to TRBD1. As DNA, the CDR3 is TGCAGTGCTAGGGCGGACAGGGGCTGGGAGCTGTTTTTT. Translation gives CSARADRGWELFF.